Listed below are T cell receptor beta chains from one sample, sequenced in a study of T cell responses to AZD1222 COVID-19 vaccine. Generated by immunoSEQ multiplex PCR, the TCRdb table keeps only in-frame clones and is missing some. The sample has 150,000 to 200,000 clones, approximately 92% seen once. Sample: peripheral blood, taken on day 0 of AZD1222 vaccination. These receptors originate from an adult in good health. CDR3s include the opening cysteine and the closing phenylalanine or tryptophan. Rows give clone size only sometimes, using once, few, many, or a class for an expanded clone.

size	V	J	CDR3
.	TRBV20-1	TRBJ1-1	CSVKPGTEAFF
.	TRBV7-9	TRBJ2-5	CASSFLGRDSQETQYF
.	TRBV3-1/TRBV3-2	TRBJ2-1	CASSHGKAHNEQFF
once	TRBV28	TRBJ1-2	CASSFFGQGDYTF
.	TRBV30	TRBJ1-6	CAWSMGPQGSPLHF
.	TRBV4-2	TRBJ1-2	CASSQDSGTRGYTF
.	TRBV6-2/TRBV6-3	TRBJ1-1	CASSYLANTEAFF
.	TRBV11-1	TRBJ1-1	CASSLGVGLNTEAFF
many	TRBV15	TRBJ1-5	CATSRGQVGQPQHF
.	TRBV28	TRBJ2-6	CASGIPQGTGANVLTF
.	TRBV27	TRBJ1-6	CASSLGQGNSPLHF
.	TRBV7-2	TRBJ1-2	CASSLGEDLYGYTF
.	TRBV5-1	TRBJ2-1	CASNIQVGGAYNEQFF
.	TRBV18	TRBJ2-7	CASSPGASRPYEQYF
once	TRBV6-5	TRBJ2-5	CASSYDSRQPTQYF
.	TRBV18	TRBJ1-5	CASSPGSGISNQPQHF
.	TRBV5-8	TRBJ1-1	CASSLEVNTEAFF
.	TRBV5-1	TRBJ1-2	CASSLADGRGHGYTF
.	TRBV15	TRBJ1-5	CATSRVENQPQHF
.	TRBV6-4	TRBJ2-2	CASSVARGTGELFF
.	TRBV9	TRBJ1-1	CASSASRDRVVNTEAFF
.	TRBV7-9	TRBJ1-2	CASSSDSWSGYTF
few	TRBV19	TRBJ2-3	CASSIKHPPGQGVILGTDTQYF
.	TRBV6-2/TRBV6-3	TRBJ2-2	CASSYEGEGWTGELFF
.	TRBV5-5	TRBJ1-5	CASSLIDSNNQPQHF
.	TRBV2	TRBJ2-5	CASIGLAGGETQYF
.	TRBV6-6	TRBJ2-7	CASRAEEVYEQYF
.	TRBV3-1/TRBV3-2	TRBJ1-2	CASSQERGTANYGYTF
.	TRBV14	TRBJ1-1	CASSQGGRITEAFF
.	TRBV7-2	TRBJ1-5	CASSSQGDSRSQHF
few	TRBV27	TRBJ1-6	CASSPDPFYNSPLHF
.	TRBV30	TRBJ2-5	CAWSVLGETQYF
.	TRBV5-4	TRBJ2-1	CASRRSGGAYNEQFF
.	TRBV6-5	TRBJ1-5	CASSTGAWPQHF
.	TRBV9	TRBJ1-1	CASSVGGTRTEAFF
.	TRBV7-2	TRBJ1-4	CASSPPGTGKGKLFF
.	TRBV2	TRBJ1-1	CASSVTGLEAFF
.	TRBV5-1	TRBJ2-1	CASSSEQDSYNEQFF
.	TRBV5-1	TRBJ2-1	CASSLDPTGTSGYNEQFF